This T cell receptor (beta chain) was sequenced during a study of PD-L1 blockade in urothelial cancer. Time point defined: peripheral blood 6 weeks after treatment start. Generated by immunoSEQ multiplex PCR, the TCRdb table keeps only in-frame clones and is missing some. The sample carries tens of thousands of clones, 70% to 90% recorded once. Per germline, CDR1 MDHEN and CDR2 SYDVKM. CDR3 length: 13 residues. Trimming left V 4 bases short and J 1 base short, with 7 bases between. The rearrangement links TRBV28 to TRBJ1-1, with D perhaps TRBD1 (5 bases). This sequence was found in a man in his sixties with urothelial cancer. Sequencing used PBMCs, obtained around atezolizumab (anti-PD-L1) treatment. In DNA form, the CDR3 reads TGTGCCAGCAGTTCCGGACAGAACACTGAAGCTTTCTTT. Amino acid sequence: CASSSGQNTEAFF.